This passage covers 30 T cell receptor beta chains from one sample sequenced in a study of T cells in Graves' hyperthyroidism and ophthalmopathy. Amplified TCR beta CDR3 regions derived from RNA transcripts. HTBI primers drove first-round RT-PCR of the TCR CDR3. TCRdb reprocessed the multiplex PCR reads with MiXCR, giving one entry per CDR3 protein. Of some 720,000 distinct CDR3 sequences listed, about a sixth are singletons. Sequences were obtained from blood. The receptors stem from a man in his late teens or twenties with Graves' hyperthyroidism.

This chain joins TRBV19 and TRBJ2-2; possibly TRBD1 for D (6 bases). Trimming stripped 9 bases from V and 2 bases from J, with 19 bases between. The CDR3 has 16 residues. Germline CDR1 reads LNHDA; CDR2 reads SQIVND (reference sequence). CDR3 DNA: TGTGCCAGCGGGGTGGAAGGACAGAGAAACACCGGGGAGCTGTTTTTT. Its translation is CASGVEGQRNTGELFF.

This clonotype occurred many times. The chain recombines TRBV5-6 with TRBJ2-2, with D tentatively TRBD2 (6 bases). The germline V and J ends were trimmed by 4 bases and 2 bases, with 12 bases remaining between them. Per germline, CDR1 SGHDT and CDR2 YYEEEE. The CDR3 runs to 15 residues. CDR3 region: CASSRIAVNTGELFF. The CDR3 DNA reads as TGTGCCAGCAGCCGTATAGCGGTAAACACCGGGGAGCTGTTTTTT.

In this sample, this clonotype turned up many times. The CDR3 coding sequence is TGTGCCAGCAGTTTTTTAGGACTAGCGGCTATTAGCTCCTACGAGCAGTACTTC. It encodes CASSFLGLAAISSYEQYF. This rearrangement joins TRBV28 to TRBJ2-7; 10 positions match TRBD2. The CDR3 extends over 18 amino acids. CDR1 is MDHEN, CDR2 SYDVKM, per germline. V gave up 3 bases and J gave up 0 bases; unmatched junction bases: 11.

The chain employs TRBV27 and TRBJ2-7; no clear D. The CDR3 covers 14 residues. Trimming stripped 5 bases from V and 2 bases from J, with 13 bases between. The V gene's germline CDR1 is MNHEY and CDR2 SMNVEV (reference sequence). This CDR3 reads CASSTRPVPYEQYF. DNA for the CDR3: TGTGCCAGCAGTACTCGGCCAGTTCCCTACGAGCAGTACTTC.

This clonotype was found a few times. The CDR3 DNA reads TGTGCCTGGAGGGACAGCGGAGGCGAGCAGTACTTC. It specifies CAWRDSGGEQYF. V gene TRBV30 combines with J gene TRBJ2-7, with D perhaps TRBD1 (6 bases). With 3 bases removed from V and 6 bases from J, the gap between germline ends came to 12 bases. CDR1 and CDR2 (germline): GTSNPN, SVGIG (reference sequence). The CDR3 has 12 residues.

The chain has TRBV6-8 and TRBJ1-1; TRBD1 might be the D (6 bases). The CDR3 totals 14 residues. CDR1 and CDR2 from the germline V gene are MNHGY and SAAAGT. V was trimmed by 6 bases and J by 3 bases, leaving 14 bases between them. The CDR3 bases are TGTGCCAGCAGCTACAGGGCCTCGGACACTGAAGCTTTCTTT. As protein: CASSYRASDTEAFF.

The chain joins TRBV27 to TRBJ2-4; D is tentatively TRBD1 or TRBD2 (5 bases each). This CDR3 spans 16 amino acids. Germline lookup yields CDR1 MNHEY and CDR2 SMNVEV (reference sequence). The V end lost 4 bases, the J end lost 3 bases, and 16 bases lay between the germline ends. The chain's CDR3 is CASSWGRPEDKNIQYF. In nucleotides, the CDR3 is TGTGCCAGCAGTTGGGGACGGCCCGAGGACAAAAACATTCAGTACTTC.

In its sample, this clonotype was seen many times. Here the CDR3 reads CASSRDRGRSVETQYF. Written as DNA, the CDR3 is TGTGCCAGCAGCAGGGACAGGGGGCGTTCCGTAGAGACCCAGTACTTC. The rearrangement uses TRBV27 and TRBJ2-5; 12 bases align to TRBD1. The CDR3 covers 16 residues. Trimming cost V 6 bases and J 4 bases; bases outside gene matches: 9. Germline CDR1 and CDR2: MNHEY and SMNVEV (reference sequence).

The rearrangement uses TRBV18 and TRBJ1-2; the D is unclear. Germline V lookup: CDR1 KGHSH, CDR2 LQKENI. The CDR3 covers 17 residues. V dropped 5 bases and J dropped 4 bases, with 23 bases sitting between them. Here the CDR3 reads CASSERTASSIAYGYTF. CDR3 coding DNA: TGTGCCAGCTCAGAGAGGACCGCCAGTTCGATCGCCTATGGCTACACCTTC.

This clonotype was found many times. The V and J genes are TRBV2 and TRBJ2-3; 8 bases map to TRBD2. This CDR3 has 13 residues. Germline values: CDR1 SNHLY, CDR2 FYNNEI. Germline trimming cut 6 bases from V and 5 bases from J; bases unmatched to any gene: 4. The CDR3 coding sequence is TGTGCCAGCAGGGCTACTAGCGGAGATACGCAGTATTTT. Translating it yields CASRATSGDTQYF.

This clonotype was counted only a few times. V is TRBV2 and J is TRBJ2-5, with unresolved D. Deletions cut 0 bases from V and 9 bases from J, with 14 bases between. The CDR3 extends over 14 amino acids. Per germline, CDR1 SNHLY and CDR2 FYNNEI. The CDR3 spells CASSEALILRSQYF. The CDR3 DNA is TGTGCCAGCAGTGAAGCGCTGATTTTAAGGTCCCAGTACTTC.

The chain employs TRBV19 and TRBJ2-1; TRBD2 agrees at 9 bases. CDR1 and CDR2 from the germline V gene are LNHDA and SQIVND (reference sequence). CDR3 size: 15 residues. The junction had 9 bases not matched to a gene; V was cut back by 3 bases and J by 9 bases. CDR3 residues: CASSMRAGGPLEQFF. The CDR3 nucleotides read TGTGCCAGTAGTATGAGGGCGGGAGGGCCACTTGAGCAGTTCTTC.

This clonotype was counted ten times or more. The V gene is TRBV10-1, the J gene TRBJ2-5, with 12 bases aligning to TRBD2. CDR1 is WNHNN, CDR2 SYGVQD, per germline (reference sequence). CDR3 size: 15 residues. The junction had 0 bases not matched to a gene; V was cut back by 4 bases and J by 0 bases. CDR3 in amino acids: CASSGTSGDQETQYF. The CDR3 region has the DNA TGCGCCAGCAGTGGGACTAGCGGGGACCAAGAGACCCAGTACTTC.

This clonotype was detected only a few times. V usage is TRBV14 and J usage is TRBJ1-1, with a possible D match to TRBD1 (5 bases). CDR1 is SGHDN, CDR2 FVKESK, per germline. Trimming took off 4 bases at V and 10 bases at J, with 19 bases between the two ends. The CDR3 has 14 residues. The CDR3 DNA is TGTGCCAGCAGCCGTCGGAGAGCCCCGGGGGGAGCTTTCTTT. Translation: CASSRRRAPGGAFF.

The table lists this clonotype with many counts. V is TRBV11-2 and J is TRBJ1-1, with no clear D. The CDR3 covers 12 residues. CDR1 SGHAT and CDR2 FQNNGV come from the germline V gene. V was cut by 6 bases and J by 6 bases, with 11 bases left in between. The CDR3 is CASSFPFPEAFF. Written as DNA, the CDR3 is TGTGCCAGCAGTTTTCCTTTCCCTGAAGCTTTCTTT.

Of note for this clonotype: A much larger clonotype is one base distant, so this may be a read error. The chain combines TRBV7-2 with TRBJ2-7, with D maybe TRBD1 (6 bases). Trimming removed 5 bases at V and 7 bases at J, with 18 bases between. Germline values: CDR1 SGHTA, CDR2 FQGNSA. The CDR3 runs to 14 residues. In DNA form, the CDR3 reads TGTGCCAGCAGCCCTAGTCAGGGGTTCGATGAGCAGTACTTC. This translates into CASSPSQGFDEQYF.

The CDR3 DNA reads TGTGCCAGCAGTCCGGACCTTCTGGGAGGGTACTTC. Translated, it gives CASSPDLLGGYF. The genes are TRBV28 and TRBJ2-5; D might be TRBD2 (6 bases). CDR1 is MDHEN, CDR2 SYDVKM, per germline. The CDR3 is 12 residues long. V was pared by 5 bases and J by 13 bases, with 17 bases between.

This rearrangement joins TRBV7-9 to TRBJ2-5, with 12 bases lining up with TRBD2. CDR3 length: 18 residues. Germline V gene lookup returns CDR1 SEHNR and CDR2 FQNEAQ (reference sequence). V dropped 5 bases and J dropped 1; count of bases not matched to a gene: 11. The chain's CDR3 is CASSPRLAGEVVQETQYF. CDR3 DNA: TGTGCCAGCAGCCCCAGACTAGCGGGAGAGGTGGTCCAAGAGACCCAGTACTTC.

Many counts were recorded for this clonotype. The chain is built from TRBV6-1 and TRBJ2-3; D may be TRBD1 or TRBD2 (5 bases each). Trimming stripped 5 bases from V and 3 bases from J, with 15 bases between. Germline V gene data show CDR1 as MNHNS and CDR2 as SASEGT. This CDR3 is 15 amino acids long. The CDR3 DNA reads TGTGCCAGCAGTTCGTCCGGGACCCCAACAGATACGCAGTATTTT. It encodes CASSSSGTPTDTQYF.

This clonotype was observed many times. The V gene is TRBV11-2, the J gene TRBJ2-3; the D gene is possibly TRBD2 (5 bases). Germline loops: CDR1 SGHAT, CDR2 FQNNGV. V was cut by 0 bases and J by 2 bases, with 12 bases left in between. The CDR3 runs to 16 residues. DNA for the CDR3: TGTGCCAGCAGCTTAGATCGAGGGAGACTCACAGATACGCAGTATTTT. Protein: CASSLDRGRLTDTQYF.

As for this clonotype: At one end the junction does not follow the germline gene, possibly because of a read error. The V call is TRBV7-9, the J call TRBJ2-7; a weak D match, TRBD1 (6 bases). Germline CDR1 reads SEHNR; CDR2 reads FQNEAQ (reference sequence). This CDR3 has 16 amino acids. DNA of the CDR3: TGTGCCAGCAGCTTAGGTTCTGGACAGAAGTACTACGAGCAGTGCTTC. It translates to CASSLGSGQKYYEQCF.

CDR3: CASSFNVAISENIQYF. The DNA for the CDR3 is TGTGCCAGCAGCTTTAATGTCGCGATATCAGAAAACATTCAGTACTTC. The V call is TRBV11-2, the J call TRBJ2-4; no clear D gene. V lost 3 bases to trimming and J lost 5 bases, with 17 bases between them. The CDR3 consists of 16 residues. Looked up from germline, CDR1 is SGHAT and CDR2 is FQNNGV.

The table lists this clonotype with many counts. The rearrangement links TRBV28 to TRBJ1-1; TRBD1 matches 7 bases. Trimming at V came to 8 bases and at J to 5 bases, leaving 11 bases not matched to a gene. Looked up from germline, CDR1 is MDHEN and CDR2 is SYDVKM. This CDR3 has 14 amino acids. The CDR3: CASRLQGGMTEAFF. The CDR3 nucleotides are TGTGCCAGCCGACTCCAGGGGGGGATGACTGAAGCTTTCTTT.

This rearrangement joins TRBV7-9 to TRBJ2-7; TRBD2 matches at 8 bases. The CDR3 runs to 16 residues. The J segment lost 0 bases and the V segment lost 5 bases, leaving 9 bases of the junction unmatched. CDR1 and CDR2 (germline): SEHNR, FQNEAQ (reference sequence). CDR3 loop: CASSPELAETSYEQYF. CDR3 coding DNA: TGTGCCAGCAGCCCAGAACTAGCGGAGACCTCCTACGAGCAGTACTTC.

This clonotype was recorded at least ten times. This chain connects TRBV2 to TRBJ2-5; D ambiguous. Trimming pared 2 bases from V and 1 base from J, leaving 8 bases between. This CDR3 region has 14 residues. Germline CDR1 SNHLY, CDR2 FYNNEI. The CDR3 sequence: CASSEFYSQETQYF. DNA of the CDR3: TGTGCCAGCAGTGAATTCTACAGCCAAGAGACCCAGTACTTC.

The table lists this clonotype with many counts. This chain links TRBV6-6 with TRBJ2-7; D call uncertain. In germline, CDR1 is MNHNY, CDR2 SVGAGI (reference sequence). This CDR3 has 14 amino acids. V lost 2 bases and J lost 2, with 10 bases in between. In nucleotides, the CDR3 is TGTGCCAGCAGTTACGACCGTTCAGCCTACGAGCAGTACTTC. Encoded protein: CASSYDRSAYEQYF.

This clonotype was seen many times. The V gene is TRBV6-2 or TRBV6-3, the J gene TRBJ2-7; D is uncertain. CDR1 MNHEY and CDR2 SVGEGT come from the germline V gene. Trimming pared 5 bases from V and 5 bases from J, leaving 13 bases between. The CDR3 extends over 13 amino acids. Written as DNA, the CDR3 is TGTGCCAGCAGTCCCCGACCCTACAACGAGCAGTACTTC. Its protein product is CASSPRPYNEQYF.

A note on this clonotype: At one boundary the junction diverges from the germline segment, which might be a read error. The CDR3 bases are TGTGCCAGCAGTCCCCCCCCCTACCATGAGCAGTTCTTC. Translated, it gives CASSPPPYHEQFF. The chain joins TRBV6-1 to TRBJ2-1; D gene uncertain. The CDR3 length is 13 residues. Germline lookup yields CDR1 MNHNS and CDR2 SASEGT.

The chain recombines TRBV28 with TRBJ2-1, with 8 positions matching TRBD2. Per germline, CDR1 MDHEN and CDR2 SYDVKM. The CDR3 is 17 residues long. With 0 bases clipped from V and 1 base from J, the junction kept 5 bases outside the gene matches. The CDR3 region is CASSLWGSGESYNEQFF. The CDR3 DNA follows: TGTGCCAGCAGTTTATGGGGTAGCGGGGAATCCTACAATGAGCAGTTCTTC.

The chain's CDR3 is CASSALGGFGYSYNSPLHF. CDR3 DNA: TGTGCCAGCAGTGCCCTAGGTGGCTTTGGATACTCATATAATTCACCCCTCCACTTT. The chain has TRBV6-1 and TRBJ1-6, with D unresolved. The germline CDR1 and CDR2 sequences are MNHNS and SASEGT. Trimming stripped 4 bases from V and 4 bases from J, with 23 bases between. The CDR3 totals 19 residues.